This T cell receptor beta chain is drawn from a study of blood T cell repertoires in COVID-19. Clones were read by immunoSEQ multiplex PCR, and TCRdb kept only the in-frame ones, dropping some. The sample shows roughly 330,000 clones, around 87% of them seen only once. Participants were aged roughly 18 to 89 years, lived in roughly 25 US areas, and enrolled virtually. CDR1 is MGHRA and CDR2 is YSYEKL in the germline V gene. This CDR3 spans 20 amino acids. The ends lost 4 bases at V and 2 bases at J; junction bases unmatched: 14. The receptor was derived from a woman aged 30 to 39 who had recovered from COVID-19. The chain is built from TRBV4-1 and TRBJ2-6; 10 bases map to TRBD2. Sequencing used PBMCs or T cells enriched from blood (not recorded which). In nucleotides, the CDR3 is TGCGCCAGCAGCCGCCTTCCCAGCGGGGGGGCTAACCCTGGGGCCAACGTCCTGACTTTC. It codes for CASSRLPSGGANPGANVLTF.